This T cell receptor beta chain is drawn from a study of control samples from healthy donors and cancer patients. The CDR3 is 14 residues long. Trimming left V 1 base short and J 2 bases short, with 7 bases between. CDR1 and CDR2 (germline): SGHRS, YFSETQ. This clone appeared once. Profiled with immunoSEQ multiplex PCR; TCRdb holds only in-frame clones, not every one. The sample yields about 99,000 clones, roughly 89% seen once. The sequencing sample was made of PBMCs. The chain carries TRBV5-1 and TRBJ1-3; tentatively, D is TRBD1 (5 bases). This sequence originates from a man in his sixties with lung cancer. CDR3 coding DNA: TGCGCCAGCAGCTTGCAGGGCCCTGGAAACACCATATATTTT. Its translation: CASSLQGPGNTIYF.